The 18 T cell receptor beta chains in this list originate from one sample, sequenced in a study of blood T cell repertoires in COVID-19 (dated by TCRdb to 2020 to 2022). Libraries were built with the immunoSEQ multiplex PCR assay. TCRdb took over this immuneACCESS table, retaining in-frame rearrangements with V and J assigned. Such tables are incomplete; in checked studies, under half of the missing clones stem from an unresolved V gene, and the remainder is unexplained. Within this sample are roughly 31,000 clones, with 75% to 90% of them counted one time only. Of the sample, about 9.5% is held by the ten largest clones. Input material: peripheral blood. The receptors come from a man between 60 and 75 years old with acute or convalescent COVID-19.

The J gene is TRBJ2-5, the V gene TRBV3-1 (or the pseudogene TRBV3-2), with 11 bases matching TRBD2. This CDR3 region has 19 residues. V gave up 4 bases and J gave up 1 base; unmatched junction bases: 14. In germline, CDR1 is LGHDT, CDR2 YNNKEL (reference sequence). CDR3 region: CASSLQPMGLAALQETQYF. The CDR3 region has the DNA TGTGCCAGCAGCCTCCAACCGATGGGACTAGCGGCACTCCAAGAGACCCAGTACTTC.

The gene calls are TRBV5-1 and TRBJ1-1, with a possible D match to TRBD1 (5 bases). The V gene's germline CDR1 is SGHRS and CDR2 YFSETQ. Trimming shortened V by 1 base and J by 4 bases, and 14 bases separated the two germline ends. The CDR3 sequence is 15 residues long. Here the CDR3 DNA reads TGCGCCAGCAGCTTGAACCCAAGGGGAAGCACTGAAGCTTTCTTT. It is translated as CASSLNPRGSTEAFF. Looking up the rest from reference TRBV5-1 and TRBJ1-1 gives the full variable domain: KAGVTQTPRYLIKTRGQQVTLSCSPISGHRSVSWYQQTPGQGLQFLFEYFSETQRNKGNFPGRFSGRQFSNSRSEMNVSTLELGDSALYLCASSLNPRGSTEAFFGQGTRLTVV.

The genes are TRBV18 and TRBJ1-4; TRBD1 aligns across 8 bases. The germline V gene has CDR1 KGHSH and CDR2 LQKENI. The trim removed 5 bases at V and 5 bases at J, leaving 4 bases unmatched. The CDR3 spans 14 residues. The chain's CDR3 is CASSYQGANEKLFF. The CDR3 DNA follows: TGTGCCAGCTCATACCAGGGGGCGAATGAAAAACTGTTTTTT.

The chain couples TRBV18 to TRBJ2-1, with 11 nucleotides matching TRBD2. Unmatched junction bases numbered 7, after V lost 4 bases and J lost 8 bases. CDR3 length equals 15 residues. Germline-derived CDR1 and CDR2 are KGHSH and LQKENI. The CDR3 bases are TGTGCCAGCTCACGCACTAGCGGGAGTACGGATGAGCAGTTCTTC. This gives the protein CASSRTSGSTDEQFF.

This clone is a singleton in its sample. V and J are TRBV6-6 and TRBJ2-5, with D possibly matching TRBD1 (6 bases). Between the trimmed V and J ends, which lost 7 bases and 2 bases, there was a span of 11 bases. Germline loops: CDR1 MNHNY, CDR2 SVGAGI (reference sequence). The CDR3 runs 13 residues. CDR3 sequence (DNA): TGTGCCAGCACCAAGGACAGTCAAGAGACCCAGTACTTC. Translated: CASTKDSQETQYF.

V and J are TRBV29-1 and TRBJ1-1; 8 bases map to TRBD1. The CDR3 runs to 14 residues. V shed 5 bases, J shed 1 base, and the junction held 6 bases outside the gene matches. The V gene's germline CDR1 is SQVTM and CDR2 ANQGSEA. The chain's CDR3 is CSVLTGARNTEAFF. The DNA of the CDR3 is TGCAGCGTTTTGACAGGGGCGAGGAACACTGAAGCTTTCTTT.

This clone appeared once. The chain couples TRBV4-1 to TRBJ1-1; TRBD1 aligns across 7 bases. J gave up 7 bases and V 0 bases, and 8 bases lay outside the gene matches. CDR1 is MGHRA, CDR2 YSYEKL, per germline. This CDR3 is built from 15 residues. As DNA, the CDR3 is TGCGCCAGCAGCCAAGATTCTCAGGGGGGCCGTGAAGCTTTCTTT. Residues: CASSQDSQGGREAFF.

The chain uses TRBV12-5 and TRBJ2-7, with D possibly being TRBD1 (5 bases). Trimming took off 2 bases at V and 2 bases at J, with 13 bases between the two ends. The CDR3 covers 15 residues. Germline lookup yields CDR1 LGHNT and CDR2 FRNRAP. The CDR3 DNA sequence: TGTGCTAGTGGTTTGCTACAGGCTCCTACCTACGAGCAGTACTTC. Translating it yields CASGLLQAPTYEQYF.

The genes are TRBV19 and TRBJ1-3; TRBD1 agrees at 7 bases. This CDR3 comprises 14 residues. CDR1 and CDR2 (germline): LNHDA, SQIVND (reference sequence). Losses at the gene ends were 3 bases for V and 4 bases for J; bases not matched to a gene: 3. CDR3 loop: CASSIGTAGNTIYF. CDR3 in DNA: TGTGCCAGTAGTATCGGGACAGCGGGAAACACCATATATTTT.

The CDR3 bases are TGCGCCAGCAGCTTGGGGGACAGCCTCTACAATGAGCAGTTCTTC. This codes for CASSLGDSLYNEQFF. The chain joins TRBV5-1 to TRBJ2-1, with TRBD1 matching over 7 bases. V trimming: 0 bases; J trimming: 3 bases; junction bases outside the gene matches: 3. CDR3 length equals 15 residues. Germline V gene lookup returns CDR1 SGHRS and CDR2 YFSETQ.

This clone appeared once. The J gene is TRBJ2-3, the V gene TRBV6-5; possible D gene TRBD1, 7 bases. The germline V gene encodes CDR1 MNHEY and CDR2 SVGAGI. The CDR3 spans 13 residues. V lost 8 bases to trimming and J lost 3 bases, with 12 bases between them. As DNA, the CDR3 is TGTGCCAGCCGGGACAGCGGGACAGATACGCAGTATTTT. The encoded protein is CASRDSGTDTQYF.

The chain carries TRBV3-1 (or the pseudogene TRBV3-2) and TRBJ2-7; D might be TRBD1 (6 bases). With 0 bases removed from V and 2 bases from J, the gap between germline ends came to 11 bases. Germline CDR1 is LGHDT and CDR2 is YNNKEL (reference sequence). The CDR3 sequence is 15 residues long. Written as DNA, the CDR3 is TGTGCCAGCAGCCAAGAAGCAAACAGGGCCTACGAGCAGTACTTC. This sequence encodes CASSQEANRAYEQYF.

The chain recombines TRBV5-4 with TRBJ2-1; 9 bases fit TRBD2. Germline V lookup: CDR1 SGHNT, CDR2 YYREEE (reference sequence). CDR3 length: 14 amino acids. V gave up 4 bases and J gave up 10 bases; unmatched junction bases: 9. CDR3 region: CASSGGGGQREQFF. Here the CDR3 DNA reads TGTGCCAGCAGCGGCGGGGGGGGACAAAGGGAGCAGTTCTTC.

This clone has just a few counts. The chain links TRBV12-2 to TRBJ2-7; the DNA was not compared with TRBD2, the D call given in the table. TRBV12-2 is designated a pseudogene. This CDR3 is 15 amino acids long. The CDR3 reads CASRLPREWGDEQYF. DNA for the CDR3: TGTGCAAGTCGCTTACCCCGGGAGTGGGGCGACGAGCAGTACTTC.

The chain uses TRBV27 and TRBJ2-7, with a weak D call TRBD1 (6 bases). The germline CDR1 and CDR2 sequences are MNHEY and SMNVEV (reference sequence). V was shortened by 4 bases and J by 2 bases, with 9 bases between the two germline ends. The CDR3 consists of 13 residues. CDR3 DNA: TGTGCCAGCAGTTCAGGACAGCCCTACGAGCAGTACTTC. It specifies CASSSGQPYEQYF.

The chain employs TRBV28 and TRBJ2-2, with TRBD1 identical over 9 bases. The CDR3 is 17 residues long. V gave up 4 bases and J gave up 4 bases; unmatched junction bases: 10. Germline assignment: CDR1 MDHEN and CDR2 SYDVKM. The CDR3 sequence: CASSSASGTGPTGELFF. The CDR3, as DNA: TGTGCCAGCAGTTCCGCCTCCGGGACAGGGCCCACCGGGGAGCTGTTTTTT.

The J gene is TRBJ1-1, the V gene TRBV6-2 or TRBV6-3; D gene ambiguous. Germline assignment: CDR1 MNHEY and CDR2 SVGEGT. The CDR3 is 17 residues long. V lost 0 bases to trimming and J lost 0 bases, with 14 bases between them. The CDR3 region has the DNA TGTGCCAGCAGTTACTCTCGCCTCGCCGGGTTGAACACTGAAGCTTTCTTT. Its translation: CASSYSRLAGLNTEAFF.

CDR3 nucleotides: TGTGCCAGCAAGTCCCCCGGTGCCCAGGAAAACTATGGCTACACCTTC. Translated, it gives CASKSPGAQENYGYTF. The chain recombines TRBV28 with TRBJ1-2; D uncertain. The CDR3 sequence is 16 residues long. V was pared by 7 bases and J by 2 bases, with 20 bases between. CDR1 is MDHEN and CDR2 is SYDVKM in the germline V gene.